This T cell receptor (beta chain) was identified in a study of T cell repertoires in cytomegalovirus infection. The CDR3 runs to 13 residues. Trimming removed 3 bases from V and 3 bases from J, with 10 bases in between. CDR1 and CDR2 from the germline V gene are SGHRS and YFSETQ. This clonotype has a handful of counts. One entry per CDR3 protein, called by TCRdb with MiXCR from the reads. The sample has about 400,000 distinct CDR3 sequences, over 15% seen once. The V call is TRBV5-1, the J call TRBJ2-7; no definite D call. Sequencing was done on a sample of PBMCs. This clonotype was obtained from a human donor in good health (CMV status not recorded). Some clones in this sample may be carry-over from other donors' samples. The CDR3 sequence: CASSSTLNYEQYF. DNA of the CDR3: TGCGCCAGCAGCTCGACACTGAACTACGAGCAGTACTTC.